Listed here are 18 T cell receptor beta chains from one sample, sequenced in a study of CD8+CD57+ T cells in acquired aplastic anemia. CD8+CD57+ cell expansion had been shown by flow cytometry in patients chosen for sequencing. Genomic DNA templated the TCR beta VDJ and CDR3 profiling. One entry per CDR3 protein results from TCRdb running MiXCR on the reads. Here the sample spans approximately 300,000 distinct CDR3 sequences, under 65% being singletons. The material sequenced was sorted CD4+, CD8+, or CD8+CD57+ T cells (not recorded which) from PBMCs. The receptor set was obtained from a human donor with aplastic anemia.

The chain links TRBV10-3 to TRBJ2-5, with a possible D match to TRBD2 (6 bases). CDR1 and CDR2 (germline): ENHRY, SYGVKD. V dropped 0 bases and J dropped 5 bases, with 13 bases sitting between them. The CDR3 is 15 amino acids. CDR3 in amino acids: CAISESTRLTETQYF. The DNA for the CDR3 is TGTGCCATCAGTGAGTCGACTAGGCTAACGGAGACCCAGTACTTC.

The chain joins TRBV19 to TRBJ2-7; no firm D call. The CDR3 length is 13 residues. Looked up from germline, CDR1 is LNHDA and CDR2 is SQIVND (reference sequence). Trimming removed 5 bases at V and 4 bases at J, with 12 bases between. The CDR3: CASSGPMSYEQYF. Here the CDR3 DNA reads TGTGCCAGTAGTGGCCCCATGTCATACGAGCAGTACTTC.

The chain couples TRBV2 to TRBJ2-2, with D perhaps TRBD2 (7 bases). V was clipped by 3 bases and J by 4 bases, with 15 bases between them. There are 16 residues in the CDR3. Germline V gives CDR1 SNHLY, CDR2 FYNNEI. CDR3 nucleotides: TGTGCCAGCAGTGATTTGGGGGGGCGGAGCACCGGGGAGCTGTTTTTT. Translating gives CASSDLGGRSTGELFF.

The CDR3 bases are TGCGCCAGCAGCTTGGAGGGGGTCTACGAGCAGTACTTC. Protein: CASSLEGVYEQYF. The V call is TRBV5-1, the J call TRBJ2-7; tentatively, D is TRBD1 (6 bases). The CDR3 runs 13 residues. Looked up from germline, CDR1 is SGHRS and CDR2 is YFSETQ. V lost 0 bases to trimming and J lost 3 bases, with 7 bases between them. Based on the CDR3 plus reference TRBV5-1 and TRBJ2-7, the full variable domain is KAGVTQTPRYLIKTRGQQVTLSCSPISGHRSVSWYQQTPGQGLQFLFEYFSETQRNKGNFPGRFSGRQFSNSRSEMNVSTLELGDSALYLCASSLEGVYEQYFGPGTRLTVT.

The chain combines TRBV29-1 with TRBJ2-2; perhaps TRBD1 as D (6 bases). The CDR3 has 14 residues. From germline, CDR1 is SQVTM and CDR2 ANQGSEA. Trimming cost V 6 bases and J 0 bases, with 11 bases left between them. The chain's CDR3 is CSVGQRTNTGELFF. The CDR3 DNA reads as TGCAGCGTCGGACAGCGGACGAACACCGGGGAGCTGTTTTTT.

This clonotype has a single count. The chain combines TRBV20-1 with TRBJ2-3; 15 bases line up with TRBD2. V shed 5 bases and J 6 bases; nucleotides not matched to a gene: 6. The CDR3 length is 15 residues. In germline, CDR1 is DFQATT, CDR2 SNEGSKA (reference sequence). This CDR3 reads CSARTSGRAGDTQYF. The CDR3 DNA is TGCAGTGCTCGGACTAGCGGGAGGGCCGGTGATACGCAGTATTTT.

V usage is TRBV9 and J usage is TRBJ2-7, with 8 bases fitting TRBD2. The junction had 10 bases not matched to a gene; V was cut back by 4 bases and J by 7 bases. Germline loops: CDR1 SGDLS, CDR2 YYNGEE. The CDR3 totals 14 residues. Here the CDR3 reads CASSQDGGAGEQYF. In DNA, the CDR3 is TGTGCCAGCAGCCAAGACGGGGGGGCGGGTGAGCAGTACTTC.

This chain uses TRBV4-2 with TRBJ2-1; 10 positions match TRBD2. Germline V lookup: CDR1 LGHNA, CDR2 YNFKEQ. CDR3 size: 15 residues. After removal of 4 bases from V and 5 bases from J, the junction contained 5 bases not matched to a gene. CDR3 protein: CASSPASGGNNEQFF. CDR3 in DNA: TGTGCCAGCAGCCCCGCTAGCGGGGGTAACAATGAGCAGTTCTTC.

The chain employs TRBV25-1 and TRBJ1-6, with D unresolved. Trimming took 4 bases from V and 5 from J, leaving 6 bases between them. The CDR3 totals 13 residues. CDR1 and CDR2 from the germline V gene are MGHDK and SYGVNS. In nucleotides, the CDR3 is TGTGCCAGCAGTGGTATGAATAATTCACCCCTCCACTTT. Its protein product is CASSGMNNSPLHF.

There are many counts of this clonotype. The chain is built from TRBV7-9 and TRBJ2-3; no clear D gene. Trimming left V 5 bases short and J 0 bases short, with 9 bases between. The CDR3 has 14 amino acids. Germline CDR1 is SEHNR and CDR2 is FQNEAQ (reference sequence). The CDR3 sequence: CASSPPTSTDTQYF. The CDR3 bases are TGTGCCAGCAGCCCCCCGACTAGCACAGATACGCAGTATTTT.

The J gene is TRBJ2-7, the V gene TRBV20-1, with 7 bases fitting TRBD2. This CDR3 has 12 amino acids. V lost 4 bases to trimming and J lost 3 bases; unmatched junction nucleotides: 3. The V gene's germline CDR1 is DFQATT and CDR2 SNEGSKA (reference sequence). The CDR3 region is CSATRDYYEQYF. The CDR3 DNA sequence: TGCAGTGCTACCAGGGACTACTACGAGCAGTACTTC.

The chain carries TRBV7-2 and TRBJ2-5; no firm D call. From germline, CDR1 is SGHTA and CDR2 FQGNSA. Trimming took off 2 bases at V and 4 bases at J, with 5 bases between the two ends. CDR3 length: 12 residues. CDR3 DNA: TGTGCCAGCAGCTTACGTCCAGAGACCCAGTACTTC. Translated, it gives CASSLRPETQYF.

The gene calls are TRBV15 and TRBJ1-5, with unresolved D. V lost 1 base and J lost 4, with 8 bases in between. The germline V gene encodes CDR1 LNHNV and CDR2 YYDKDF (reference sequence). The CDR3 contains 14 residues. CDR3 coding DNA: TGTGCCACCAGCAGAGTTGCGGTTAATCAGCCCCAGCATTTT. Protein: CATSRVAVNQPQHF.

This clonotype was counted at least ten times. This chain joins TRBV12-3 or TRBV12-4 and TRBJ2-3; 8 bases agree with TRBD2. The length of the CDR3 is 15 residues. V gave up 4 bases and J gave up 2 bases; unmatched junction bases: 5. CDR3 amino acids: CASSSGGAITDTQYF. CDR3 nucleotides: TGTGCCAGCAGTTCGGGGGGGGCTATCACAGATACGCAGTATTTT.

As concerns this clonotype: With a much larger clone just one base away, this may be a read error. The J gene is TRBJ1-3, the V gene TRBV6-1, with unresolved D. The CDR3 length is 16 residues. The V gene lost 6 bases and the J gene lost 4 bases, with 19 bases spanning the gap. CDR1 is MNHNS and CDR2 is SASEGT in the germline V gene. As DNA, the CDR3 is TGTGCCAGCAGCCCAACCCCTCAGTGTTTGGGAAACACCATATATTTT. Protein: CASSPTPQCLGNTIYF.

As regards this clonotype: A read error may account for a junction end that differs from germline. In DNA form, the CDR3 reads TGTGCCAGCTCACCAGGCCTAGCGGGATCCCGTGATACAGATACGCAGTATTTT. Encoded protein: CASSPGLAGSRDTDTQYF. The V gene is TRBV5-1, the J gene TRBJ2-3, with 9 bases that match TRBD2. The germline V gene has CDR1 SGHRS and CDR2 YFSETQ. This CDR3 has 18 residues.

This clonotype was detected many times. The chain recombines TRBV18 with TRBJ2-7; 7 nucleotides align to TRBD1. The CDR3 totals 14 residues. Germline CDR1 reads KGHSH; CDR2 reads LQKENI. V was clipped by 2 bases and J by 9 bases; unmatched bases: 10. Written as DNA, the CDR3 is TGTGCCAGCTCACCAGGGACAGAGTACCTCGGGCAGTACTTC. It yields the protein CASSPGTEYLGQYF.

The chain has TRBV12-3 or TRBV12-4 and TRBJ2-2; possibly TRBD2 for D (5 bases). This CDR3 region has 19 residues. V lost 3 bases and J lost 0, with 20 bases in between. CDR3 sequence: CASSFVSGWGSTNTGELFF. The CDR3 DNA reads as TGTGCCAGCAGTTTTGTAAGCGGATGGGGATCTACGAACACCGGGGAGCTGTTTTTT.